The T cell receptor beta chain under discussion was sequenced for a study of shared clonotypes between healthy human individuals. Sequenced by immunoSEQ multiplex PCR; TCRdb stores in-frame clones only, minus some. Of around 560,000 clones listed, 85% to 95% were seen once; the top ten hold about 0.11%. The length of the CDR3 is 14 residues. V lost 6 bases, J lost 4 bases, and 16 bases lay in between. CDR1 and CDR2 (germline): SNHLY, FYNNEI. Only CD45RO-negative cells positively selected for CCR7 counted as naive CD8 cells, so terminally differentiated effector memory CD45RA+ cells were excluded. The sequence was obtained from a woman aged 30 to 39 in good health. Sequenced material: naive CD8+ T cells sorted from blood. The chain uses TRBV2 and TRBJ2-7, with a weak D call TRBD1 (6 bases). CDR3 sequence: CASSEMGAGYEQYF. The CDR3 bases are TGTGCCAGCAGCGAAATGGGGGCTGGTTACGAGCAGTACTTC.